These 3 T cell receptor beta chains share one sample of origin, sequenced in a study of chronic HIV infection and antiretroviral therapy. In TCRdb, the 5' RACE reads were re-called with MiXCR into one record per CDR3 protein. The sample includes about 48,000 distinct CDR3 sequences, about 18% of them seen just once. The sample taken for sequencing was peripheral blood. All receptors come from an adult who had HIV and had not received antiretroviral therapy, or was an uninfected healthy control (not recorded which).

This clonotype was counted only a few times. The genes are TRBV20-1 and TRBJ2-3; 7 bases map to TRBD2. The germline gives CDR1 DFQATT, CDR2 SNEGSKA (reference sequence). The CDR3 is 14 residues long. The V and J ends lost 5 bases and 2 bases, in that order; junction bases with no gene match: 7. CDR3 protein: CSAQTSLLTDTQYF. The CDR3 coding sequence is TGCAGTGCTCAGACTAGCCTTCTCACAGATACGCAGTATTTT.

The sample holds a few counts of this clonotype. The V call is TRBV2, the J call TRBJ1-3; weak D call: TRBD1 (5 bases). Germline loops: CDR1 SNHLY, CDR2 FYNNEI. CDR3 length: 17 residues. The germline V and J ends were trimmed by 0 bases and 4 bases, with 16 bases remaining between them. The CDR3: CASSEARGSLGGNTIYF. DNA of the CDR3: TGTGCCAGCAGTGAAGCGCGGGGCAGTCTGGGAGGAAACACCATATATTTT. Looking up the rest from reference TRBV2 and TRBJ1-3 gives the full variable domain: EPEVTQTPSHQVTQMGQEVILRCVPISNHLYFYWYRQILGQKVEFLVSFYNNEISEKSEIFDDQFSVERPDGSNFTLKIRSTKLEDSAMYFCASSEARGSLGGNTIYFGEGSWLTVV.

The J gene is TRBJ1-2, the V gene TRBV27; D call uncertain. Germline CDR1 and CDR2: MNHEY and SMNVEV (reference sequence). V was cut by 8 bases and J by 4 bases, with 11 bases left in between. The CDR3 totals 12 residues. The CDR3 DNA reads as TGTGCCAGCTCGGACGGACCCTATGGCTACACCTTC. It encodes CASSDGPYGYTF.